This T cell receptor (beta chain) stems from a study of PD-L1 blockade in urothelial cancer. The wider study: The analyses of blood took place 3 weeks (second dose) and 6 weeks after treatment start. Typically, measured as a median, blood samples had about 140,000 T cells.

TCRdb's copy holds only in-frame clones and misses some; the assay was immunoSEQ multiplex PCR. The table has 35,000 to 45,000 clones, roughly 77% seen once; the top ten hold 2.5% to 3%. The germline V gene encodes CDR1 MNHEY and CDR2 SMNVEV (reference sequence). V lost 7 bases to trimming and J lost 7 bases; unmatched junction nucleotides: 5. CDR3 length: 12 amino acids. The origin of this receptor is a man aged 65-85 years with urothelial cancer. The chain couples TRBV27 to TRBJ2-3, with TRBD2 identical over 7 bases. Sequenced here: PBMCs, sampled around atezolizumab (anti-PD-L1) treatment. CDR3 bases: TGTGCCAGCAATCCGGGGGGAAATACGCAGTATTTT. This encodes CASNPGGNTQYF.